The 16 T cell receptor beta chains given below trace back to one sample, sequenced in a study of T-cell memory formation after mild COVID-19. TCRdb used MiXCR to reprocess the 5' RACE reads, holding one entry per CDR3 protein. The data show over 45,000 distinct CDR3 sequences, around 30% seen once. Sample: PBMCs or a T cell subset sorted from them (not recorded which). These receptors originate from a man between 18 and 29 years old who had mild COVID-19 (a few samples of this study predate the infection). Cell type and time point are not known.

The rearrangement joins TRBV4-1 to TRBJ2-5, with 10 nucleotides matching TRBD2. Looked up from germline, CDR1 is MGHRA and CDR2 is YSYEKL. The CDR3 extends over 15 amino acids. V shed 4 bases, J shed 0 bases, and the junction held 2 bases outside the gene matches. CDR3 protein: CASSPLAGDQETQYF. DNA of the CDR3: TGCGCCAGCAGCCCCCTAGCGGGAGACCAAGAGACCCAGTACTTC.

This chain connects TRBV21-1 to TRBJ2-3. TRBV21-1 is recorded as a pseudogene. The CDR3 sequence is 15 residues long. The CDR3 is CASSKVGSSTDTQYF. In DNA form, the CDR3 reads TGTGCCAGCAGCAAAGTTGGCTCTAGCACAGATACGCAGTATTTT.

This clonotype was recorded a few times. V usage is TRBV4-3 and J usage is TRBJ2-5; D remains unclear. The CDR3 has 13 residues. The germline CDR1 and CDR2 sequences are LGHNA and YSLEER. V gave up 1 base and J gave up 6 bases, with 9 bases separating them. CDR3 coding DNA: TGCGCCAGCAGCCAAGGGGCCCGTCAGACCCAGTACTTC. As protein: CASSQGARQTQYF.

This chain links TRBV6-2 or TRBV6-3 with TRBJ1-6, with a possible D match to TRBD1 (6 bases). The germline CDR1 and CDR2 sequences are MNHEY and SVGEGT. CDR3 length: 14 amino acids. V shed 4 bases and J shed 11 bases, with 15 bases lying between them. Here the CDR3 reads CASSLTGQWTPLHF. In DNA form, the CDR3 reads TGTGCCAGCAGTTTGACGGGACAATGGACACCCCTCCACTTT.

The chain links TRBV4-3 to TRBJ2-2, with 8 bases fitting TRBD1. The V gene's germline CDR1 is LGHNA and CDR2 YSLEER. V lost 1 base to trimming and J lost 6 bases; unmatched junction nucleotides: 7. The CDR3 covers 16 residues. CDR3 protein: CASSQGSRGLAGELFF. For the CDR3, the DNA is TGCGCCAGCAGCCAAGGGTCCAGGGGGCTCGCCGGGGAGCTGTTTTTT.

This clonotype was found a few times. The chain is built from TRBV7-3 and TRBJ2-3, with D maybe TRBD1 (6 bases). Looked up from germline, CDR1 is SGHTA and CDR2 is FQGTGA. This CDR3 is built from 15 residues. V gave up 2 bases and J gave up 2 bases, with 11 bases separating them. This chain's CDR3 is CASSLGTGTTDTQYF. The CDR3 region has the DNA TGTGCCAGCAGCTTAGGCACAGGGACCACAGATACGCAGTATTTT.

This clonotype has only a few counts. The CDR3 DNA reads as TGCGCCAGCAGCCAAGATCGGGGCAGATTCTACGAGCAGTACTTC. Amino acids: CASSQDRGRFYEQYF. The chain uses TRBV4-3 and TRBJ2-7; either TRBD1 or TRBD2 may fit D (5 bases each). This CDR3 is built from 15 residues. Trimming shortened V by 0 bases and J by 3 bases, and 12 bases separated the two germline ends. Germline CDR1 and CDR2: LGHNA and YSLEER.

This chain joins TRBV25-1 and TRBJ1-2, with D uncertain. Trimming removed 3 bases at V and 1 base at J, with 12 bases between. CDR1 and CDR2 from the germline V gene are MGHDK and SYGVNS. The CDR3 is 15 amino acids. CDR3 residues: CASSDPDGYNYGYTF. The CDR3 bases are TGTGCCAGCAGTGACCCGGACGGTTATAACTATGGCTACACCTTC.

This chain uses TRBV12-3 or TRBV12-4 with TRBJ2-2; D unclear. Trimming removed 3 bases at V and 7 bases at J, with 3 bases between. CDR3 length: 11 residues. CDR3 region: CASSFIGELFF. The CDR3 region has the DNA TGTGCCAGCAGTTTCATCGGGGAGCTGTTTTTT.

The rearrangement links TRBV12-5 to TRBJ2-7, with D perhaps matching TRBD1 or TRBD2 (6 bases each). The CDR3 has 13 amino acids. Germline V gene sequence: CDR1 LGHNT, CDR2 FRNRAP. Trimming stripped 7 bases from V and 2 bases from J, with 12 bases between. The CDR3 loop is CASVMEGAYEQYF. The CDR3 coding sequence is TGTGCTAGTGTTATGGAGGGGGCCTACGAGCAGTACTTC.

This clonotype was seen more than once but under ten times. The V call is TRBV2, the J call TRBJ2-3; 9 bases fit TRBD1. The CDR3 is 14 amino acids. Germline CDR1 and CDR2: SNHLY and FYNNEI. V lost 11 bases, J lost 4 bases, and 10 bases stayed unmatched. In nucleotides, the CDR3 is TGTGCCGGATGGCTCGGGACAGGGTCAGATACGCAGTATTTT. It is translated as CAGWLGTGSDTQYF.

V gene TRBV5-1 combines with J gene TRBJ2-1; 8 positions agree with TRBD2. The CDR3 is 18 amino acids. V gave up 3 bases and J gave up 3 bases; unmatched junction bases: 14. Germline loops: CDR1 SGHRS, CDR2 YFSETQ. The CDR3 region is CASSSARGGGSDYNEQFF. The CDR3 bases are TGCGCCAGCAGCTCCGCTCGGGGGGGCGGATCCGACTACAATGAGCAGTTCTTC.

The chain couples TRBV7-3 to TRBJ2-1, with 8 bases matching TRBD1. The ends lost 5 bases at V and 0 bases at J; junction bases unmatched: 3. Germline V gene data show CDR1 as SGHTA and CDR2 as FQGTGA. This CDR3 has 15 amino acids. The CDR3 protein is CASSVTGGSYNEQFF. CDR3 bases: TGTGCCAGCAGCGTCACAGGGGGCTCCTACAATGAGCAGTTCTTC.

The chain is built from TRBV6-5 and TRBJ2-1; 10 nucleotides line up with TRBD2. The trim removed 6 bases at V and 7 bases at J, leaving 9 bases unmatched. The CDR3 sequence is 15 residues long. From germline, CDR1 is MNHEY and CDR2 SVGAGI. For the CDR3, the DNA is TGTGCCAGCAGCCGCATCACTAGCGGGGATAATGAGCAGTTCTTC. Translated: CASSRITSGDNEQFF.

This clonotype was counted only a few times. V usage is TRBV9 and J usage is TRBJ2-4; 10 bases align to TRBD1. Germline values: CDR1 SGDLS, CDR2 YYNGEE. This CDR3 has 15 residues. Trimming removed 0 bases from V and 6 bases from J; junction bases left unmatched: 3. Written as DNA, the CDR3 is TGTGCCAGCAGCGTAGGACAGGGGGCGGGAAACATTCAGTACTTC. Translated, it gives CASSVGQGAGNIQYF.

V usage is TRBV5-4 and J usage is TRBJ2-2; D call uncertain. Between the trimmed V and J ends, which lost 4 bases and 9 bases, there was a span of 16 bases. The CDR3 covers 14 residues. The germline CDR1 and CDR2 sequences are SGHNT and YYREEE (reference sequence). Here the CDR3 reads CASSPVVGARELFF. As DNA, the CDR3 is TGTGCCAGCAGCCCGGTCGTTGGCGCCCGGGAGCTGTTTTTT.